This TCR beta chain was identified in a study of blood T cell repertoires in COVID-19. Study-level background: From T cells, B-cell-depleted T cells, or PBMCs came the material, which was cDNA or gDNA.

Recovery among Cohort 3 donors was established by two negative PCRs, clearance, or symptom resolution. In the original workflow: Reference gene primer amplification yielded estimated nucleated cell counts. Sequencing was performed with immunoSEQ multiplex PCR; in TCRdb, only in-frame clones are kept and a portion is missing. V, J and clone size are taken as reported in that table, and D and trimming were inferred from the DNA itself. The sample lists some 200,000 clones, roughly 90% occurring once. Material for sequencing was PBMCs or T cells enriched from blood (not recorded which). This clonotype originated in a woman between 25 and 40 years old who had recovered from COVID-19.

The CDR3 here is CASSARSGLAPDEQFF. Written as DNA, the CDR3 is TGTGCCAGCAGCGCCCGCTCGGGACTAGCACCCGATGAGCAGTTCTTC. The J gene is TRBJ2-1, the V gene TRBV21-1; the table names TRBD2, a call not compared with the DNA. TRBV21-1 counts as a pseudogene. The CDR3 sequence is 16 residues long.